This T cell receptor (beta chain) is from a study of beta chain features in type 1 diabetes. Study information: Patients looked much like healthy donors when it came to age, gender and cell yields. Study results and limitations: VDJ junctions from patients with type 1 diabetes contained fewer insertions and more deletions. For Type 1 diabetes patients, all four CD4+ subsets carried TCRB CDR3s that were moderately but significantly shorter.

Comment on this clone: Its antigen remains unknown.

This CDR3 is built from 22 residues. V trimming: 1 base; J trimming: 2 bases; junction bases outside the gene matches: 26. Germline V gene sequence: CDR1 LGHNA, CDR2 YSLEER. Since all of the isolated RNA was reverse transcribed, expressed TCRB transcripts were what got sequenced. Data came from immunoSEQ multiplex PCR; TCRdb stores just in-frame clones and leaves some out. The profile shows about 640,000 clones, under 15% of them singletons. Every sorted population was more than 95% pure. This TCR was recovered from a man in his thirties or forties with type 1 diabetes. The sample taken for sequencing was naive CD4+ T cells from blood. J is TRBJ2-7 and V is TRBV4-3, with 7 nucleotides matching TRBD1. The CDR3 reads CASSQAPSVVHNLDRVPYEQYF. The CDR3 coding sequence is TGCGCCAGCAGCCAAGCCCCGTCGGTCGTCCATAACCTCGACAGGGTGCCCTACGAGCAGTACTTC.